The clone carrying this TCR beta chain was seen at least ten times. As for time point: sample taken at primary tumor resection. Whole RNA, which was extracted from tumor, nontumor lung tissue or frozen PBMC, was sequenced without any cell sorting. There were 65 or so donors, all of them untreated patients with early-stage non-small cell lung cancer. TCRdb redid the calling of the 5' RACE reads with MiXCR, one entry per CDR3 protein. The data contain tens of thousands of distinct CDR3 sequences, 7% to 10% of them singletons. The sample originates from a study of spatial heterogeneity in lung cancer. At the level of the study: The mean occurrence of each unique TCR and UMI combination in raw reads exceeded 9.5.

V lost 0 bases and J 0 bases, leaving 9 bases between the germline ends. CDR1 is ENHRY, CDR2 SYGVKD, per germline. This CDR3 has 15 amino acids. The chain recombines TRBV10-3 with TRBJ2-7, with D possibly being TRBD1 or TRBD2 (5 bases each). This sample comprised PBMCs, obtained at surgery. This TCR was recovered from a female donor with early-stage non-small cell lung cancer. CDR3 residues: CAISESRGFSYEQYF. CDR3 nucleotides: TGTGCCATCAGTGAGTCACGGGGCTTCTCCTACGAGCAGTACTTC.